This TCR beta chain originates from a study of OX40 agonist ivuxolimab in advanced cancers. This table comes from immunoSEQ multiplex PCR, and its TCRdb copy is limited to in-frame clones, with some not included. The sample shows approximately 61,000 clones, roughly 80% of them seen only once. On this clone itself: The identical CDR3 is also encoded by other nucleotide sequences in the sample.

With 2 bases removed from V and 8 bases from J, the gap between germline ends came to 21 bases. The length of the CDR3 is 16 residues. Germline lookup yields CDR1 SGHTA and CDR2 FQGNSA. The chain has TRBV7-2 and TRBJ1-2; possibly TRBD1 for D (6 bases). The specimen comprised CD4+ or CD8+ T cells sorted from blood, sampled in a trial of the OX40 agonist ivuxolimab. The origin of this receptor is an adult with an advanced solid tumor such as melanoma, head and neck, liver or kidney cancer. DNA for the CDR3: TGTGCCAGCAGCTTATTGGGCAGGGGTGGGGCCCTGGGCTACACCTTC. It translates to CASSLLGRGGALGYTF.